These 10 T cell receptor beta chains were sequenced from one sample in a study of identical twins. From the 5' RACE reads, TCRdb called clonotypes with MiXCR, one entry per CDR3 protein. The table includes 220,000 or so distinct CDR3 sequences, roughly 7% detected once. This same sample was also taken into another study, of yellow fever vaccine responses in identical twins.

Material: memory (CD45RO+) T cells sorted from blood. The origin of the receptors is a young woman in good health.

This clonotype was recorded at least ten times. The chain employs TRBV5-6 and TRBJ1-2, with D possibly matching TRBD1 (6 bases). The CDR3 is 15 amino acids. Germline CDR1 and CDR2: SGHDT and YYEEEE. The V and J ends lost 0 bases and 5 bases respectively, with 14 bases between them. The CDR3 coding sequence is TGTGCCAGCAGCTTGGGGCAGGGGATTTGGTATGGCTACACCTTC. Amino acid sequence: CASSLGQGIWYGYTF. Complete variable domain (other parts from reference TRBV5-6 and TRBJ1-2): DAGVTQSPTHLIKTRGQQVTLRCSPKSGHDTVSWYQQALGQGPQFIFQYYEEEERQRGNFPDRFSGHQFPNYSSELNVNALLLGDSALYLCASSLGQGIWYGYTFGSGTRLTVV.

This clonotype was observed at least ten times. The V call is TRBV5-6, the J call TRBJ2-1; 10 bases are a match to TRBD2. V shed 0 bases and J 6 bases; nucleotides not matched to a gene: 3. The CDR3 loop spans 15 amino acids. Germline lookup yields CDR1 SGHDT and CDR2 YYEEEE. Here the CDR3 reads CASSLALAGVNEQFF. Written as DNA, the CDR3 is TGTGCCAGCAGCTTGGCTCTAGCGGGGGTCAATGAGCAGTTCTTC. The full variable domain, its missing parts supplied by reference TRBV5-6 and TRBJ2-1, is DAGVTQSPTHLIKTRGQQVTLRCSPKSGHDTVSWYQQALGQGPQFIFQYYEEEERQRGNFPDRFSGHQFPNYSSELNVNALLLGDSALYLCASSLALAGVNEQFFGPGTRLTVL.

The chain links TRBV20-1 to TRBJ2-7; D remains ambiguous. The V end lost 0 bases, the J end lost 7 bases, and 7 bases lay between the germline ends. Per germline, CDR1 DFQATT and CDR2 SNEGSKA (reference sequence). This CDR3 contains 11 residues. The CDR3 reads CSARDSREQYF. The DNA for the CDR3 is TGCAGTGCTAGAGATTCCCGGGAGCAGTACTTC.

This rearrangement joins TRBV2 to TRBJ2-7; 12 positions match TRBD2. The CDR3 runs to 15 residues. V lost 6 bases and J lost 4; bases outside the gene matches: 7. The germline CDR1 and CDR2 sequences are SNHLY and FYNNEI. The CDR3 DNA sequence: TGTGCCAGCAGAACCGGGACTAGCGGGCTTTACGAGCAGTACTTC. This encodes CASRTGTSGLYEQYF.

This chain links TRBV29-1 with TRBJ1-4, with D unclear. Trimming cost V 8 bases and J 0 bases, with 13 bases left between them. The germline CDR1 and CDR2 sequences are SQVTM and ANQGSEA. This CDR3 is 14 amino acids long. CDR3 coding DNA: TGCAGCCGGTCGCGGCGGCCAACTAATGAAAAACTGTTTTTT. Its translation is CSRSRRPTNEKLFF.

This clonotype was found a few times. The CDR3 spells CASSLGTVYTEAFF. Written as DNA, the CDR3 is TGTGCCAGCAGTCTAGGGACAGTTTACACTGAAGCTTTCTTT. The chain joins TRBV12-3 or TRBV12-4 to TRBJ1-1, with TRBD1 matching 7 bases. CDR3 size: 14 residues. After removal of 5 bases from V and 3 bases from J, the junction contained 6 bases not matched to a gene.

This clonotype was recorded a few times. This chain joins TRBV3-1 and TRBJ1-6; D gene ambiguous. The germline V gene encodes CDR1 LGHDT and CDR2 YNNKEL (reference sequence). Trimming took 0 bases from V and 9 from J, leaving 6 bases between them. The CDR3 length is 13 residues. CDR3 sequence reads: CASSQETFSPLHF. The CDR3 coding sequence is TGTGCCAGCAGCCAAGAGACATTTTCACCCCTCCACTTT.

V is TRBV6-1 and J is TRBJ2-7; D unclear. Trimming stripped 1 base from V and 3 bases from J, with 13 bases between. This CDR3 has 15 residues. Germline-derived CDR1 and CDR2 are MNHNS and SASEGT. CDR3 nucleotide sequence: TGTGCCAGCAGTGAAGGTCAGGTTGTAGACTACGAGCAGTACGTC. It is translated as CASSEGQVVDYEQYV.

This clonotype was found many times. Here the CDR3 reads CASSLDGVSYNEQFF. The CDR3 bases are TGCGCCAGCAGCTTGGATGGGGTCTCCTACAATGAGCAGTTCTTC. This sequence joins TRBV5-1 and TRBJ2-1, with D hard to call. The ends were cut back, 0 bases at V and 0 bases at J, with 7 bases in the middle. The CDR3 sequence is 15 residues long. Germline values: CDR1 SGHRS, CDR2 YFSETQ.

This clonotype has more than one count but fewer than ten. CDR3 DNA: TGCAGTGCCCCTACAGGAGCTGGAGCGCCATACAATGAGCAGTTCTTC. It yields the protein CSAPTGAGAPYNEQFF. The rearrangement uses TRBV20-1 and TRBJ2-1; D is possibly TRBD1 (5 bases). CDR3 length: 16 residues. In germline, CDR1 is DFQATT, CDR2 SNEGSKA (reference sequence). The V gene lost 6 bases and the J gene lost 4 bases, with 22 bases spanning the gap.